This record looks at one T cell receptor beta chain sequence and its context. Its antigen is still unknown. Donors counted as nominally healthy when sampled, yet unrecorded immune exposures were likely. The source of the sample is a study of cytomegalovirus exposure and HLA in healthy donors. General study points: Cytomegalovirus association was assigned to more than 150 TCR beta chains.

Germline V gene lookup returns CDR1 MDHEN and CDR2 SYDVKM. V dropped 5 bases and J dropped 5; count of bases not matched to a gene: 11. The CDR3 contains 18 residues. Both 60 Vbeta primers and 13 Jbeta primers went into the PCR. Sequencing used immunoSEQ multiplex PCR; TCRdb keeps in-frame clones, though not all of them. This sample has approximately 110,000 clones, with roughly 82% found just once. The source of this sequence is a woman aged 40 to 49 in good health and CMV-seropositive. Material for sequencing was PBMCs. V and J are TRBV28 and TRBJ2-2, with 13 bases fitting TRBD2. The chain's CDR3 is CASSLLGLAGTRTGELFF. Written as DNA, the CDR3 is TGTGCCAGCAGTCTTCTGGGACTAGCGGGAACGAGAACCGGGGAGCTGTTTTTT.